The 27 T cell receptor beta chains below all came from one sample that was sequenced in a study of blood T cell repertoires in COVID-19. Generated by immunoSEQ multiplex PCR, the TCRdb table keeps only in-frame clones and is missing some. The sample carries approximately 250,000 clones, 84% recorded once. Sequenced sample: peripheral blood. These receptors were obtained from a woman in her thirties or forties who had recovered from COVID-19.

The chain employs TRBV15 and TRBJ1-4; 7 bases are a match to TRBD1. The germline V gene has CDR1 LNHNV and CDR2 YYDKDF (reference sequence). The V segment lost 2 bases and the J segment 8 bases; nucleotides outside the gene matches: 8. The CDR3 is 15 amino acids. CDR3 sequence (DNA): TGTGCCACCAGCAGATTAAGGGGGCGCGAGGAAAAACTGTTTTTT. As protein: CATSRLRGREEKLFF.

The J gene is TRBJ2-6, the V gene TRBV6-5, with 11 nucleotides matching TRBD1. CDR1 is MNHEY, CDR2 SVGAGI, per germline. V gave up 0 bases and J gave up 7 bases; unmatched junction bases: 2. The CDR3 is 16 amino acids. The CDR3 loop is CASSYSGQGAANVLTF. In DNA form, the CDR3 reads TGTGCCAGCAGTTACTCCGGACAGGGGGCCGCCAACGTCCTGACTTTC.

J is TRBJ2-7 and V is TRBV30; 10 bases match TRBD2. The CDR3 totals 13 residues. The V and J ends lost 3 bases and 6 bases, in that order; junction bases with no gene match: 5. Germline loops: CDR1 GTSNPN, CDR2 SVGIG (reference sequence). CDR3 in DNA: TGTGCCTGGAGGGGTATAGCGGGGGGCGAGCAGTACTTC. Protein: CAWRGIAGGEQYF.

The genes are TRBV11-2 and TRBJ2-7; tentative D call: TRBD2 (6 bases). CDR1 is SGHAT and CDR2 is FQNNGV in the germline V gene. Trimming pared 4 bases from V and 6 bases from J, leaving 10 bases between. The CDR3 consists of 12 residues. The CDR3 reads CASSYGGFEQYF. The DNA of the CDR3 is TGTGCCAGCAGCTACGGGGGATTCGAGCAGTACTTC.

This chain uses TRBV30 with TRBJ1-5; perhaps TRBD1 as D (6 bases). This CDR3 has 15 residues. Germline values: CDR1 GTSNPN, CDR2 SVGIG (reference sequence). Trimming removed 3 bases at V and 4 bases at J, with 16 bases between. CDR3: CAWSPDRWENQPQHF. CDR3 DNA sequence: TGTGCCTGGAGCCCCGACAGGTGGGAAAATCAGCCCCAGCATTTT. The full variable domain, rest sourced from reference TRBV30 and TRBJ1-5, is SQTIHQWPATLVQPVGSPLSLECTVEGTSNPNLYWYRQAAGRGLQLLFYSVGIGQISSEVPQNLSASRPQDRQFILSSKKLLLSDSGFYLCAWSPDRWENQPQHFGDGTRLSIL.

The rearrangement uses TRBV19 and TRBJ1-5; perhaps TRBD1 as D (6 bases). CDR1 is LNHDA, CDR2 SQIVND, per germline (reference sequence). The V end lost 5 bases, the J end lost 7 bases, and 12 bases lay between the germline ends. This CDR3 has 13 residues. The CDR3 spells CASSSQGRQPQHF. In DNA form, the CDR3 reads TGTGCCAGTAGTTCCCAGGGGCGGCAGCCCCAGCATTTT.

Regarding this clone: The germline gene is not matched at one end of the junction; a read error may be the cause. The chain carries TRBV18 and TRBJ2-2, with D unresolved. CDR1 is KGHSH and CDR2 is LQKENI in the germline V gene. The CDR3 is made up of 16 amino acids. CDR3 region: CASSPLGQRNAGELFF. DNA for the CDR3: TGTGCCAGCTCACCTCTCGGTCAGAGGAACGCCGGGGAGCTGTTTTTT.

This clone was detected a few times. The CDR3 protein is CASSFSGAGNTIYF. As DNA, the CDR3 is TGTGCCAGCAGTTTCTCAGGGGCTGGAAACACCATATATTTT. The chain employs TRBV27 and TRBJ1-3; D may be TRBD1 (6 bases). CDR3 length equals 14 residues. In germline, CDR1 is MNHEY, CDR2 SMNVEV (reference sequence). Trimming took 3 bases from V and 2 from J, leaving 8 bases between them.

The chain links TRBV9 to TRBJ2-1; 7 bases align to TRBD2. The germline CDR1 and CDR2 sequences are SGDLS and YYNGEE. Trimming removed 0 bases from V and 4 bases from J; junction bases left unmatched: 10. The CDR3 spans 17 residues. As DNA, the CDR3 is TGTGCCAGCAGCGTAGGTTTGGCGGGGGACCCTTACAATGAGCAGTTCTTC. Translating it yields CASSVGLAGDPYNEQFF.

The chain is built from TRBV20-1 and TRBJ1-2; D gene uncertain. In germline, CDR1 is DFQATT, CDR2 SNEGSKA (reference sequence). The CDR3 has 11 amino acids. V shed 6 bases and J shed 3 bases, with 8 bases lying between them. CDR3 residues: CSAARDYGYTF. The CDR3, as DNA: TGCAGTGCCGCGAGGGACTATGGCTACACCTTC.

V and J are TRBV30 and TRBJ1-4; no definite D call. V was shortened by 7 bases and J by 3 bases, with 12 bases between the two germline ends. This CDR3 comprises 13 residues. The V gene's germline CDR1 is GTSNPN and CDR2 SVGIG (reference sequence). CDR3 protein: CAYTTTANEKLFF. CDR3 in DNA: TGTGCCTACACGACAACGGCTAATGAAAAACTGTTTTTT.

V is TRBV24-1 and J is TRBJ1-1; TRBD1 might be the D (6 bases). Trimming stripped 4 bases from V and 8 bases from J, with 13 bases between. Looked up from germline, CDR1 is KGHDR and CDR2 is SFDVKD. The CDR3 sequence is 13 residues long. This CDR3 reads CATSEMDRGEAFF. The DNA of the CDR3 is TGTGCCACCAGTGAAATGGACAGAGGGGAAGCTTTCTTT.

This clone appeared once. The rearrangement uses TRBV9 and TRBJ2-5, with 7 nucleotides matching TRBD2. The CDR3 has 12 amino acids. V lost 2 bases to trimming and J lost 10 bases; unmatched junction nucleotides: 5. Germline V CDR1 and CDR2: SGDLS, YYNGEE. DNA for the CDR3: TGTGCCAGCAGCGTTTCGGGGGGTATCCAGTACTTC. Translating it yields CASSVSGGIQYF.

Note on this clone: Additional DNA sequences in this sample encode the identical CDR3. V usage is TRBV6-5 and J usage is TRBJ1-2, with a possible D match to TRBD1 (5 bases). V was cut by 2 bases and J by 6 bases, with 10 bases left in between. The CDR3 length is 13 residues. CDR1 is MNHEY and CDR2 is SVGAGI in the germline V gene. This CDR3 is CASSYRGSHGYTF. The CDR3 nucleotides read TGTGCCAGCAGTTACAGGGGAAGTCATGGCTACACCTTC.

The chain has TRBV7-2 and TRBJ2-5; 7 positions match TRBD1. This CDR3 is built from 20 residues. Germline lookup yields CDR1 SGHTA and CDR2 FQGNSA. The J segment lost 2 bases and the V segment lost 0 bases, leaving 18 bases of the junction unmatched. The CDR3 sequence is CASSLAGIWYGWGQQETQYF. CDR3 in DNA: TGTGCCAGCAGCTTAGCGGGCATTTGGTACGGGTGGGGACAGCAAGAGACCCAGTACTTC.

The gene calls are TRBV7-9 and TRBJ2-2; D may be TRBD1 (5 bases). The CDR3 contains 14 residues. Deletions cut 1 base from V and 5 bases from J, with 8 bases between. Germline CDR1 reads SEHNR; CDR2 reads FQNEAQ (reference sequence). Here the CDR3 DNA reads TGTGCCAGCAGCTTAGTTAAGGGGACCGGGGAGCTGTTTTTT. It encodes CASSLVKGTGELFF.

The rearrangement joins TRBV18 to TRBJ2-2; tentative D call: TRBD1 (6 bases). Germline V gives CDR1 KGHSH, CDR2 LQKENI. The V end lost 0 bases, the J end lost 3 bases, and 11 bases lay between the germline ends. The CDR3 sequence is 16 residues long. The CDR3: CASSPPGTGHTGELFF. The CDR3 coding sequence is TGTGCCAGCTCACCACCCGGTACAGGGCACACCGGGGAGCTGTTTTTT. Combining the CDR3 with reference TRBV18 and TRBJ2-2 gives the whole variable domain NAGVMQNPRHLVRRRGQEARLRCSPMKGHSHVYWYRQLPEEGLKFMVYLQKENIIDESGMPKERFSAEFPKEGPSILRIQQVVRGDSAAYFCASSPPGTGHTGELFFGEGSRLTVL.

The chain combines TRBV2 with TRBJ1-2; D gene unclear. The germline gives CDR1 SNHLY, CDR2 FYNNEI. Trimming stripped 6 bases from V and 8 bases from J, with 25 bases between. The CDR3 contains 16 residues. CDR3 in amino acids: CASRPKSSGYPYGYTF. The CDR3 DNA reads TGTGCCAGCAGGCCGAAATCTTCAGGATACCCTTACGGCTACACCTTC.

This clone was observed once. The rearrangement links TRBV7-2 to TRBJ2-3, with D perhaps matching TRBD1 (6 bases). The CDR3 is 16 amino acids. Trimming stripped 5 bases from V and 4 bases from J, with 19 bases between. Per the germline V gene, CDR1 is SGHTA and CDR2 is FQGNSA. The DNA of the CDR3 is TGTGCCAGCAGCCCGGGACAAGGAAAAGGACCAGATACGCAGTATTTT. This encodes CASSPGQGKGPDTQYF.

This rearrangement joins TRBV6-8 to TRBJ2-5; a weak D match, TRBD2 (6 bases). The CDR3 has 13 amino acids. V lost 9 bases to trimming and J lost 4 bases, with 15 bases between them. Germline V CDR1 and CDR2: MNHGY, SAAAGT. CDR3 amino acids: CASLWWRGETQYF. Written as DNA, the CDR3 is TGTGCCAGTCTTTGGTGGAGGGGAGAGACCCAGTACTTC.

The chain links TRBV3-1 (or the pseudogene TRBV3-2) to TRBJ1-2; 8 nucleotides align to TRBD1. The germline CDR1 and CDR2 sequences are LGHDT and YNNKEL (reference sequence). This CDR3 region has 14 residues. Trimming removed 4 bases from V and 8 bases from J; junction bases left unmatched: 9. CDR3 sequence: CASSLGQGEVGYTF. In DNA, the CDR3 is TGTGCCAGCAGCCTCGGACAGGGAGAGGTGGGCTACACCTTC.

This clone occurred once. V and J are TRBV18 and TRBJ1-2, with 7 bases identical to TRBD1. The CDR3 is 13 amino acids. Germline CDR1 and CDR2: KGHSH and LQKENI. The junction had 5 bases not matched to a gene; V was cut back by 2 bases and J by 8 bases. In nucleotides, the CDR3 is TGTGCCAGCTCACCAGGACAGGAAGGGGGCTACACCTTC. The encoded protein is CASSPGQEGGYTF.

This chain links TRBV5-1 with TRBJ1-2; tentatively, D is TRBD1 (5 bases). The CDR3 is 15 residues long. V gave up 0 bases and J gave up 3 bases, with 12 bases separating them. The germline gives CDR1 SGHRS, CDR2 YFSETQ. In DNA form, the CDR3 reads TGCGCCAGCAGCTTGGAGGGAGGGACTTACTATGGCTACACCTTC. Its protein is CASSLEGGTYYGYTF. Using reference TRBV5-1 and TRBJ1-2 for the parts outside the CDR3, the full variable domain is KAGVTQTPRYLIKTRGQQVTLSCSPISGHRSVSWYQQTPGQGLQFLFEYFSETQRNKGNFPGRFSGRQFSNSRSEMNVSTLELGDSALYLCASSLEGGTYYGYTFGSGTRLTVV.

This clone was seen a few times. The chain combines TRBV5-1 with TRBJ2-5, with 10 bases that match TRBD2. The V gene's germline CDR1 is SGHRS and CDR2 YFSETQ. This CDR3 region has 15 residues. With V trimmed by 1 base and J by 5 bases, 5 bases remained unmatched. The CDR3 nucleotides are TGCGCCAGCAGCTTGTTTAGCGGGGGGACGGAGACCCAGTACTTC. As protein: CASSLFSGGTETQYF.

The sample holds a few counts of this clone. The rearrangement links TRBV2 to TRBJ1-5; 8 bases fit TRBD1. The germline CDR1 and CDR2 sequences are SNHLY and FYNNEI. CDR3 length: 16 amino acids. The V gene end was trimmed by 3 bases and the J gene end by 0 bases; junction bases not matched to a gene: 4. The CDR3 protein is CASSDPRGRSNQPQHF. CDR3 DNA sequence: TGTGCCAGCAGTGATCCCAGGGGGCGTAGCAATCAGCCCCAGCATTTT. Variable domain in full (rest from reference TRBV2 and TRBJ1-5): EPEVTQTPSHQVTQMGQEVILRCVPISNHLYFYWYRQILGQKVEFLVSFYNNEISEKSEIFDDQFSVERPDGSNFTLKIRSTKLEDSAMYFCASSDPRGRSNQPQHFGDGTRLSIL.

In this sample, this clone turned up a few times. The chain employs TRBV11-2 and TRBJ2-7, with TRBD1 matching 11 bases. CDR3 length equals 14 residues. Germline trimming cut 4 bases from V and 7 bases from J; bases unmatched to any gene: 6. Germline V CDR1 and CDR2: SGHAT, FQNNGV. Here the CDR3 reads CASSSGQGVGEQYF. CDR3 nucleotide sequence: TGTGCCAGCAGCTCGGGACAGGGGGTCGGGGAGCAGTACTTC.

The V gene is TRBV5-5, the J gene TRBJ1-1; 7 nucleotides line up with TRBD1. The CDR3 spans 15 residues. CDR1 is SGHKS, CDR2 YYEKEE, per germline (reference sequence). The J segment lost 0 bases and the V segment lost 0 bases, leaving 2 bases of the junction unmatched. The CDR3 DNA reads TGTGCCAGCAGCTTGGGACAGGGACTGAACACTGAAGCTTTCTTT. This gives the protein CASSLGQGLNTEAFF.